This T cell receptor (beta chain) emerged from a study of cytomegalovirus exposure and HLA in healthy donors. Study-level information: The 90 to 150 validation repertoires used the same platform as the approximately 620 first-cohort repertoires (as reported by a later analysis).

This clone was seen once. Antigen unknown. V lost 0 bases and J lost 3, with 7 bases in between. The CDR3 totals 13 residues. Study-wide points: Reportedly, cytomegalovirus status was diagnosed with high sensitivity and specificity. In a later analysis, first-cohort TCR clusters were found to tend to co-occur in the approximately 110 validation repertoires.

This table comes from immunoSEQ multiplex PCR, and its TCRdb copy is limited to in-frame clones, with some not included. The sample records about 200,000 clones, around 87% being singletons. The chain joins TRBV5-3 to TRBJ2-7; D possibly corresponds to TRBD1 (6 bases). TRBV5-3 is reported as an ORF; its role is uncertain. Sequenced: PBMCs. The source is a woman younger than 30 in good health and CMV-seropositive. The CDR3 reads CARSLGQVYEQYF. The CDR3 bases are TGTGCCAGAAGCTTGGGACAGGTCTACGAGCAGTACTTC.